The clone carrying this TCR beta chain was observed a handful of times. The data stem from a study of blood T cells in healthy people across ages. With a J-beta primer mix and a sample-barcoded 5' primer, a second PCR ran roughly 7 to 11 cycles. Each CDR3 protein is one row after TCRdb ran MiXCR on the 5' RACE reads. The data contain 450,000 to 600,000 distinct CDR3 sequences, about 27% of them seen just once; the ten biggest clones take up about 3.9%. These same records also appear under a second study, on T cells of mothers and their children. This second study notes: Biologically related mothers and children overlapped slightly more than unrelated pairs, a non-significant difference.

The specimen sequenced was blood. This TCR came from a boy aged 2 to 9 in good health.

CDR3 in amino acids: CASSQGGTGQETQYF. The CDR3 DNA reads TGCGCCAGCAGCCAAGGAGGGACAGGACAAGAGACCCAGTACTTC. This chain links TRBV4-3 with TRBJ2-5; 8 nucleotides agree with TRBD1. The trim removed 1 base at V and 2 bases at J, leaving 3 bases unmatched. CDR1 LGHNA and CDR2 YSLEER come from the germline V gene. The CDR3 is 15 residues long.